The rows below give T cell receptor beta chains drawn from one sample of a study of T cell responses to AZD1222 COVID-19 vaccine. Method: immunoSEQ multiplex PCR; TCRdb's copy keeps in-frame clones and lacks some. Found here are tens of thousands of clones, 80% to 90% of them singletons; the top ten hold roughly 5%. Sequences were derived from peripheral blood, sampled on day 0 of AZD1222 vaccination. The receptors originated from an adult in good health. The CDR3 runs from the conserved cysteine through the conserved F or W. The order of the fields is CDR3 protein, CDR3 DNA, clone size, V gene, J gene, D gene. D genes are given only for firm matches. Clone size is not always given. Where it is, it says once, few, many or a class for expanded clones.

CASSQFTTGGAASYEQYF	TGCGCCAGCAGCCAATTTACGACAGGGGGCGCAGCTTCCTACGAGCAGTACTTC	.	TRBV4-1	TRBJ2-7	TRBD1
CAWKRQEEGGYTF	TGTGCCTGGAAACGACAGGAGGAGGGTGGCTACACCTTC	.	TRBV30	TRBJ1-2	.
CASSPGIDEQFF	TGTGCCAGCAGCCCGGGGATCGATGAGCAGTTCTTC	.	TRBV9	TRBJ2-1	.
CASSQDRSGAGTRGYTF	TGCGCCAGCAGCCAAGATAGGTCGGGCGCCGGGACGCGGGGCTACACCTTC	.	TRBV4-1	TRBJ1-2	.
CASSSQTGGNSPLHF	TGTGCCAGCAGCTCCCAGACAGGCGGTAATTCACCCCTCCACTTT	few	TRBV7-2	TRBJ1-6	.
CASSYSIPRGAYEQYF	TGTGCCAGCAGTTACTCGATCCCTAGAGGGGCCTACGAGCAGTACTTC	.	TRBV6-5	TRBJ2-7	.
CASSLGRTGNTIYF	TGTGCCAGCAGTTTAGGACGGACTGGAAACACCATATATTTT	.	TRBV27	TRBJ1-3	.
CASSLDQGAYEQYF	TGTGCCAGCAGCTTGGATCAGGGGGCCTACGAGCAGTACTTC	.	TRBV5-4	TRBJ2-7	TRBD1
CASSQRGGSTDTQYF	TGCGCCAGCAGCCAGCGGGGGGGAAGCACAGATACGCAGTATTTT	once	TRBV4-1	TRBJ2-3	TRBD2
CASSFSGYYEQYF	TGTGCCAGCAGTTTTAGCGGGTACTACGAGCAGTACTTC	.	TRBV27	TRBJ2-7	TRBD2
CASSQVLGGVGYTF	TGCGCCAGCAGCCAAGTCCTGGGAGGGGTCGGCTACACCTTC	.	TRBV4-1	TRBJ1-2	.
CATSEVDTQYF	TGTGCCACCAGTGAGGTAGATACGCAGTATTTT	.	TRBV15	TRBJ2-3	.
CASSLGSSSYNEQFF	TGTGCCAGCAGCTTAGGGAGCAGCTCCTACAATGAGCAGTTCTTC	.	TRBV7-7	TRBJ2-1	.
CASSRVRASLTDTQYF	TGTGCCAGCAGCCGAGTCAGAGCGAGTCTTACAGATACGCAGTATTTT	.	TRBV14	TRBJ2-3	.
CASSRGILAGGETQYF	TGTGCCAGCAGCCGCGGGATACTAGCGGGCGGAGAGACCCAGTACTTC	.	TRBV5-5	TRBJ2-5	TRBD2
CASSQDRTAGDTGELFF	TGCGCCAGCAGCCAAGATAGAACAGCCGGGGACACCGGGGAGCTGTTTTTT	.	TRBV4-1	TRBJ2-2	.
CASSDRGLNTEAFF	TGTGCCAGTAGTGACAGGGGCCTGAACACTGAAGCTTTCTTT	.	TRBV19	TRBJ1-1	TRBD1
CASSPRTANQPQHF	TGTGCCAGCTCCCCGCGGACGGCGAACCAGCCCCAGCATTTT	.	TRBV18	TRBJ1-5	.
CASSSPGRTDTQYF	TGTGCCAGCAGCTCACCCGGACGGACAGATACGCAGTATTTT	.	TRBV7-9	TRBJ2-3	.
CASSSPGQTYEQYF	TGTGCCAGCAGCTCGCCGGGACAGACCTACGAGCAGTACTTC	few	TRBV7-9	TRBJ2-7	TRBD1
CASSSGLADSYNEQFF	TGTGCCAGCAGCTCCGGACTAGCTGACTCCTACAATGAGCAGTTCTTC	.	TRBV7-6	TRBJ2-1	TRBD2
CASSYVAGDSYEQYF	TGTGCCAGCAGTTACGTAGCGGGGGACTCCTACGAGCAGTACTTC	.	TRBV6-2/TRBV6-3	TRBJ2-7	TRBD2
CASSRTALLEKLFF	TGTGCCAGCAGTCGGACGGCTCTTTTGGAAAAACTGTTTTTT	.	TRBV5-6	TRBJ1-4	.
CASSSGGANPRYNEQFF	TGTGCCAGCAGCTCAGGGGGGGCCAACCCTCGTTACAATGAGCAGTTCTTC	.	TRBV9	TRBJ2-1	.
CASSLEHPGGTGELFF	TGCGCCAGCAGCTTGGAACACCCAGGGGGTACCGGGGAGCTGTTTTTT	.	TRBV5-1	TRBJ2-2	TRBD1
CASNTGHQETQYF	TGTGCCAGTAATACCGGCCACCAAGAGACCCAGTACTTC	.	TRBV19	TRBJ2-5	.
CASSESLRVYGYTF	TGCGCCAGCAGTGAGTCGCTCAGGGTCTATGGCTACACCTTC	few	TRBV10-2	TRBJ1-2	.
CATKGGSPRSNQPQHF	TGTGCCACCAAAGGAGGATCCCCCAGGAGCAATCAGCCCCAGCATTTT	.	TRBV28	TRBJ1-5	.
CASGLVPGGNTNQPQHF	TGTGCTAGTGGTTTGGTACCAGGGGGTAATACCAATCAGCCCCAGCATTTT	.	TRBV12-5	TRBJ1-5	TRBD1
CASRLRDTTGYGYTF	TGTGCCAGCAGATTACGGGATACCACGGGCTATGGCTACACCTTC	.	TRBV6-5	TRBJ1-2	.
CASSEGPSSGNTIYF	TGTGCCAGCAGTGAGGGACCCAGCTCTGGAAACACCATATATTTT	once	TRBV2	TRBJ1-3	.
CASSVRDRSYEQYF	TGTGCCAGCAGCGTAAGGGACAGGTCCTACGAGCAGTACTTC	.	TRBV11-2	TRBJ2-7	TRBD1
CASRTDRNTEAFF	TGTGCCAGCAGAACCGACAGGAACACTGAAGCTTTCTTT	few	TRBV2	TRBJ1-1	.
CSVEGTGGSGELFF	TGCAGCGTTGAAGGGACAGGGGGCTCCGGGGAGCTGTTTTTT	.	TRBV29-1	TRBJ2-2	TRBD1
CASSRGYLGGGNQPQHF	TGTGCCAGCAGCAGGGGTTACCTTGGAGGGGGCAATCAGCCCCAGCATTTT	.	TRBV5-8	TRBJ1-5	.
CSVELNTEAFF	TGCAGCGTTGAACTAAACACTGAAGCTTTCTTT	.	TRBV29-1	TRBJ1-1	.
CSVLLTGSSYEQYF	TGCAGCGTACTACTTACAGGGTCCTCCTACGAGCAGTACTTC	once	TRBV29-1	TRBJ2-7	.
CASSLRLASEQYF	TGTGCCAGCAGTCTTCGACTAGCGAGTGAGCAGTACTTC	.	TRBV6-2/TRBV6-3	TRBJ2-7	TRBD2
CASSLDLNYGYTF	TGTGCCAGCAGCTTAGACCTTAACTATGGCTACACCTTC	.	TRBV7-9	TRBJ1-2	.
CASSQASGQNTGELFF	TGTGCCAGCAGCCAAGCATCAGGACAGAACACCGGGGAGCTGTTTTTT	.	TRBV4-2	TRBJ2-2	.
CASSERTGRPSPLHF	TGTGCCAGCAGTGAAAGGACAGGTCGACCCTCACCCCTCCACTTT	.	TRBV6-1	TRBJ1-6	TRBD1
CASSLPGRGNQPQHF	TGTGCCAGCAGTTTACCCGGCAGGGGCAATCAGCCCCAGCATTTT	.	TRBV28	TRBJ1-5	.
CASSVVGRTTDTQYF	TGTGCCAGCAGCGTAGTAGGGCGGACCACAGATACGCAGTATTTT	once	TRBV9	TRBJ2-3	.
CATSPDRGGFYGYTF	TGTGCCACCAGCCCAGACAGGGGAGGGTTCTATGGCTACACCTTC	.	TRBV15	TRBJ1-2	TRBD1
CASSIQGAQYGYTF	TGTGCCAGCAGCATACAGGGGGCGCAGTATGGCTACACCTTC	.	TRBV3-1/TRBV3-2	TRBJ1-2	TRBD1
CASSLGRGLDTIYF	TGTGCCAGCAGCTTAGGCAGGGGGCTGGACACCATATATTTT	.	TRBV7-9	TRBJ1-3	TRBD1
CASSPGLEAKTQYF	TGTGCCAGCAGCCCCGGACTGGAAGCGAAGACCCAGTACTTC	.	TRBV5-4	TRBJ2-5	.
CASSYSKLTGEQYF	TGTGCCAGCAGTTACTCGAAGTTAACAGGAGAGCAGTACTTC	.	TRBV6-5	TRBJ2-7	.